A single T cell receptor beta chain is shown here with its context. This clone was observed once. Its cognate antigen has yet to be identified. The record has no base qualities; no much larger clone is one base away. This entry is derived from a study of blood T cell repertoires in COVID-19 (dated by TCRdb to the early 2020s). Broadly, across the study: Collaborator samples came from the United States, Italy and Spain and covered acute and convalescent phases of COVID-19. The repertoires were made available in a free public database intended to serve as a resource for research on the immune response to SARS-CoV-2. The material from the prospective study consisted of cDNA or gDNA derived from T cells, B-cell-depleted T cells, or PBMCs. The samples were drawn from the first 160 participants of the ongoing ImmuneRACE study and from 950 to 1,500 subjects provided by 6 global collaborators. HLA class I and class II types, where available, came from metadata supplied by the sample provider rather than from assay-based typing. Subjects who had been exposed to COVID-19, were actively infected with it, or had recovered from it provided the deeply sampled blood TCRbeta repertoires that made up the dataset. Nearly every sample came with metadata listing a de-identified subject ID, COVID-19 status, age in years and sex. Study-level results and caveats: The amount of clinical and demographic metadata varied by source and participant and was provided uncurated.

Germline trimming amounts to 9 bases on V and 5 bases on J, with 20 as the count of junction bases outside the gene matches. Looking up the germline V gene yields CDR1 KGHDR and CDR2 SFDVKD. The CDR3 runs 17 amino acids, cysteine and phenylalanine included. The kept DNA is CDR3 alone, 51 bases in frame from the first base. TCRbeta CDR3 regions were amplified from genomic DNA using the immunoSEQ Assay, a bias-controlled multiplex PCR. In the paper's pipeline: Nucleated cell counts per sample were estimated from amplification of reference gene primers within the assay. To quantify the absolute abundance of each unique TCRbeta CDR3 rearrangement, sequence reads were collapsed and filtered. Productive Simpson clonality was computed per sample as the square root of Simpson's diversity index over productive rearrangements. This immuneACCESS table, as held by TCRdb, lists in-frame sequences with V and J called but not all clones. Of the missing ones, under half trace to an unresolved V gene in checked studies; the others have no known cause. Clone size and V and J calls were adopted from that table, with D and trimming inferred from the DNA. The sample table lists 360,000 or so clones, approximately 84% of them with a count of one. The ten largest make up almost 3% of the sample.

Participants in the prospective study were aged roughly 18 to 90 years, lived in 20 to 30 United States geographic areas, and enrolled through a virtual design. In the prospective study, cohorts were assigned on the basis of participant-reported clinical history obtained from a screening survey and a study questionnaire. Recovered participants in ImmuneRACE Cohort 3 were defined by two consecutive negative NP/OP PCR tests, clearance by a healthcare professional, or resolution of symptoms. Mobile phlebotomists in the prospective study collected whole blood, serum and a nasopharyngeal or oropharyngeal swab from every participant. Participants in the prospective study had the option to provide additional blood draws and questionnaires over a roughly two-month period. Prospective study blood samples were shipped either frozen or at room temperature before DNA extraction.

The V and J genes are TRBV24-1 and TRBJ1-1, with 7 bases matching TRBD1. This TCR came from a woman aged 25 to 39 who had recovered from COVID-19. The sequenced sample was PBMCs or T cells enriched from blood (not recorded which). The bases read TGTGCCACCCCCCACAAGGGACAGTGTTTGAGTTGGACTGAAGCTTTCTTT. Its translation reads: CATPHKGQCLSWTEAFF.